This TCR beta chain was recorded in a study of blood T cell repertoires in COVID-19. Across the study: Researchers got acute and convalescent COVID-19 samples from the United States, Italy and Spain. Sources were T cells, B-cell-depleted T cells, or PBMCs; the material itself was cDNA or gDNA.

The CDR3 totals 15 residues. The germline V and J ends were trimmed by 3 bases and 7 bases, with 13 bases remaining between them. The germline CDR1 and CDR2 sequences are MNHEY and SVGEGT. Per the authors' pipeline: Researchers report that nucleated cell counts were estimated from reference gene primer amplification. Some clones are missing from TCRdb's copy, which holds only in-frame ones; the method was immunoSEQ multiplex PCR. That table is the source of V, J and clone size, and D and trimming were worked out from the DNA. The sample holds tens of thousands of clones, approximately 91% seen once. The TCR originated in a man in his 70s with active or convalescent COVID-19. The sequenced sample was peripheral blood. The V and J genes are TRBV6-2 or TRBV6-3 and TRBJ1-6; D remains unclear. The CDR3 reads CASSYFPAENSPLHF. The CDR3 nucleotides read TGTGCCAGCAGTTATTTCCCGGCGGAAAATTCACCCCTCCACTTT.